This T cell receptor beta chain was observed in a study of blood T cell repertoires in COVID-19. Trimming took 5 bases from V and 2 from J, leaving 7 bases between them. The germline CDR1 and CDR2 sequences are SEHNR and FQNEAQ (reference sequence). This CDR3 spans 13 amino acids. Methods used by the authors: The assay estimated nucleated cells by amplifying reference gene primers. Sequencing used immunoSEQ multiplex PCR; TCRdb keeps in-frame clones, though not all of them. D and trimming were read from the DNA, whereas the V and J calls and clone size are those reported in that table. The data contain some 370,000 clones, around 87% of them seen just once; the ten biggest clones take up roughly a tenth. Enrolment of Seattle patients took place during active infection, and they were followed longitudinally.

Sequencing was done on a sample of peripheral blood. The V and J genes are TRBV7-9 and TRBJ2-1, with TRBD1 as a possible D gene (5 bases). The clonotype was recovered from a woman aged 25 to 45 with COVID-19, enrolled during active disease. The CDR3 spells CASSQDTYNEQFF. CDR3 coding DNA: TGTGCCAGCAGCCAGGACACCTACAATGAGCAGTTCTTC.